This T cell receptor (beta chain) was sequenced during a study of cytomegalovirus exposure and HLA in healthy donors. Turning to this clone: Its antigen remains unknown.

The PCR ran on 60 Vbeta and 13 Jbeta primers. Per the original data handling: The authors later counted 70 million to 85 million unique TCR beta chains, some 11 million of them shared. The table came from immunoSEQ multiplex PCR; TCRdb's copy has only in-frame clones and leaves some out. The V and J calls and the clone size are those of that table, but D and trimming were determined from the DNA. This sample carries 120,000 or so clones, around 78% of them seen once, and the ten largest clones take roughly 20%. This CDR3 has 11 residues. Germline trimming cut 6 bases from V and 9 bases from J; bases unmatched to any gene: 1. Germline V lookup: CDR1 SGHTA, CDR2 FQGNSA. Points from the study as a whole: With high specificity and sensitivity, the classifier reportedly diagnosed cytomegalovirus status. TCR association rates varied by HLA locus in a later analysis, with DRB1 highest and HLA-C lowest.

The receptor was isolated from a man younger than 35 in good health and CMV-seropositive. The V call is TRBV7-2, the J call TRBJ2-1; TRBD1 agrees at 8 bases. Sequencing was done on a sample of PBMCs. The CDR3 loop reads CASRTGAEQFF. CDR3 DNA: TGTGCCAGCAGGACAGGGGCTGAGCAGTTCTTC.